The 10 T cell receptor beta chains below come from one sample, sequenced in a study of blood T cell repertoires in COVID-19. Profiled with immunoSEQ multiplex PCR; TCRdb holds only in-frame clones, not every one. In the table there are 350,000 to 450,000 clones, roughly 85% of which are singletons. The sample comprised peripheral blood. These receptors all come from a woman younger than 30 with acute or convalescent COVID-19.

The chain uses TRBV6-6 and TRBJ1-5, with a tentative D call TRBD1 (5 bases). The CDR3 is made up of 13 amino acids. V lost 7 bases, J lost 2 bases, and 9 bases lay in between. Per the germline V gene, CDR1 is MNHNY and CDR2 is SVGAGI (reference sequence). The CDR3 sequence is CASTGHGNQPQHF. CDR3 bases: TGTGCCAGCACCGGACACGGCAATCAGCCCCAGCATTTT.

V gene TRBV2 combines with J gene TRBJ2-7, with TRBD1 identical over 7 bases. V was clipped by 6 bases and J by 5 bases; unmatched bases: 4. CDR3 size: 12 residues. Germline loops: CDR1 SNHLY, CDR2 FYNNEI. Here the CDR3 reads CASSLTGDEQYF. The DNA for the CDR3 is TGTGCCAGCAGCTTAACAGGGGACGAGCAGTACTTC.

About this clone itself: One end of the junction fails to match germline, which may point to a read error. The rearrangement uses TRBV4-1 and TRBJ1-2, with a tentative D call TRBD1 (6 bases). CDR1 is MGHRA, CDR2 YSYEKL, per germline. The CDR3 spans 15 residues. The CDR3, as DNA: TGCGCCAGCAACCAATTTCCGGGACACCACCGGAGCTACACCTTC. Translation: CASNQFPGHHRSYTF.

The chain couples TRBV24-1 to TRBJ2-5; possible D gene TRBD2, 5 bases. Germline CDR1 is KGHDR and CDR2 is SFDVKD. Trimming left V 4 bases short and J 7 bases short, with 6 bases between. This CDR3 is built from 11 residues. The CDR3 loop reads CATSDGGTQYF. The CDR3 DNA follows: TGTGCCACCAGTGACGGAGGGACCCAGTACTTC.

The genes are TRBV27 and TRBJ1-2; D remains ambiguous. Trimming removed 3 bases from V and 0 bases from J, with 5 bases in between. Per the germline V gene, CDR1 is MNHEY and CDR2 is SMNVEV (reference sequence). CDR3 length equals 13 residues. The CDR3 coding sequence is TGTGCCAGCAGTTTTAACACTAACTATGGCTACACCTTC. Its protein is CASSFNTNYGYTF.

The chain is built from TRBV2 and TRBJ1-5, with 9 positions matching TRBD1. The CDR3 has 15 residues. Germline V CDR1 and CDR2: SNHLY, FYNNEI. Trimming at V came to 8 bases and at J to 2 bases, leaving 7 bases not matched to a gene. The CDR3 reads CASCRDRAGNQPQHF. The CDR3 nucleotides are TGTGCCAGCTGCCGGGACAGGGCTGGCAATCAGCCCCAGCATTTT. The whole variable domain, filled in from reference TRBV2 and TRBJ1-5, reads EPEVTQTPSHQVTQMGQEVILRCVPISNHLYFYWYRQILGQKVEFLVSFYNNEISEKSEIFDDQFSVERPDGSNFTLKIRSTKLEDSAMYFCASCRDRAGNQPQHFGDGTRLSIL.

The chain joins TRBV18 to TRBJ1-2; D gene ambiguous. The CDR3 consists of 14 residues. Trimming took 2 bases from V and 1 from J, leaving 8 bases between them. Germline assignment: CDR1 KGHSH and CDR2 LQKENI. The CDR3 protein is CASSPEGVNYGYTF. The CDR3 region has the DNA TGTGCCAGCTCACCAGAGGGTGTTAACTATGGCTACACCTTC. The whole variable domain, remainder taken from reference TRBV18 and TRBJ1-2, is NAGVMQNPRHLVRRRGQEARLRCSPMKGHSHVYWYRQLPEEGLKFMVYLQKENIIDESGMPKERFSAEFPKEGPSILRIQQVVRGDSAAYFCASSPEGVNYGYTFGSGTRLTVV.

This chain links TRBV28 with TRBJ2-1, with D perhaps matching TRBD1 (5 bases). There are 13 residues in the CDR3. Per germline, CDR1 MDHEN and CDR2 SYDVKM. Trimming shortened V by 4 bases and J by 6 bases, and 10 bases separated the two germline ends. CDR3 region: CASSSQEPNEQFF. The DNA for the CDR3 is TGTGCCAGCAGTTCACAGGAGCCCAATGAGCAGTTCTTC.

The rearrangement joins TRBV18 to TRBJ2-3, with 10 bases lining up with TRBD2. Germline CDR1 is KGHSH and CDR2 is LQKENI. The CDR3 is 15 residues long. With 3 bases clipped from V and 3 bases from J, the junction kept 3 bases outside the gene matches. CDR3 DNA: TGTGCCAGCTCACCCTCTAGCGGGAGAACAGATACGCAGTATTTT. It encodes CASSPSSGRTDTQYF.

In its sample, this clone was seen a few times. The genes are TRBV27 and TRBJ1-2, with 8 positions matching TRBD1. The germline V gene has CDR1 MNHEY and CDR2 SMNVEV (reference sequence). With 5 bases clipped from V and 8 bases from J, the junction kept 4 bases outside the gene matches. The CDR3 is made up of 12 amino acids. Here the CDR3 reads CASSQDREGYTF. The CDR3 DNA is TGTGCCAGCAGTCAGGACAGGGAAGGCTACACCTTC.